A single sample gave rise to the 18 T cell receptor beta chains below, sequenced in a study of T-cell reconstitution after alpha-beta-depleted transplantation in children. Construction of the TCRbeta library involved unique molecular identifiers. TCRdb reprocessed the PCR reads with MiXCR, giving one entry per CDR3 protein. The table has 100,000 or so distinct CDR3 sequences, 20% to 30% seen once. The sequences come from PBMCs, collected before TCRalphabeta/CD19-depleted stem cell transplant. Every receptor here comes from a boy between 2 and 15 years old with acute lymphoblastic leukemia, due to receive a stem cell transplant.

The genes are TRBV7-8 and TRBJ1-1, with 11 bases lining up with TRBD1. The V segment lost 4 bases and the J segment 2 bases; nucleotides outside the gene matches: 6. This CDR3 region has 16 residues. Germline V gene data show CDR1 as SGHVS and CDR2 as FQNEAQ. CDR3 nucleotide sequence: TGTGCCAGCAGCTCCCTGGACAGGGGGCCAAACACTGAAGCTTTCTTT. Translation gives CASSSLDRGPNTEAFF.

The rearrangement joins TRBV28 to TRBJ2-7, with 8 bases fitting TRBD2. V shed 11 bases and J 6 bases; nucleotides not matched to a gene: 12. This CDR3 spans 13 amino acids. Germline CDR1 reads MDHEN; CDR2 reads SYDVKM. CDR3 loop: CAVRGGLGAEQYF. As DNA, the CDR3 is TGTGCCGTTCGCGGGGGGCTGGGAGCCGAGCAGTACTTC. The full variable domain, its missing parts supplied by reference TRBV28 and TRBJ2-7, is DVKVTQSSRYLVKRTGEKVFLECVQDMDHENMFWYRQDPGLGLRLIYFSYDVKMKEKGDIPEGYSVSREKKERFSLILESASTNQTSMYLCAVRGGLGAEQYFGPGTRLTVT.

This clonotype has just a few counts. The chain has TRBV30 and TRBJ2-3, with D perhaps matching TRBD2 (5 bases). Per the germline V gene, CDR1 is GTSNPN and CDR2 is SVGIG (reference sequence). CDR3 length: 12 residues. V lost 0 bases, J lost 5 bases, and 6 bases lay in between. CDR3 loop: CAWSVRGDTQYF. CDR3 coding DNA: TGTGCCTGGAGTGTACGGGGAGATACGCAGTATTTT.

The rearrangement joins TRBV5-1 to TRBJ2-4; 8 nucleotides line up with TRBD1. V was pared by 2 bases and J by 3 bases, with 7 bases of the junction left unmatched. From germline, CDR1 is SGHRS and CDR2 YFSETQ. The CDR3 extends over 16 amino acids. The CDR3 is CASSLPLTGVKNIQYF. The CDR3 DNA is TGCGCCAGCAGCTTACCCTTGACAGGGGTCAAAAACATTCAGTACTTC.

The sample holds a few counts of this clonotype. The chain is built from TRBV3-1 and TRBJ2-7; TRBD1 matches at 7 bases. Germline assignment: CDR1 LGHDT and CDR2 YNNKEL (reference sequence). Unmatched junction bases numbered 4, after V lost 3 bases and J lost 5 bases. This CDR3 is built from 13 residues. This CDR3 reads CASSQEDRDEQYF. The DNA for the CDR3 is TGTGCCAGCAGCCAGGAAGACAGGGACGAGCAGTACTTC.

This chain links TRBV19 with TRBJ2-6; tentatively, D is TRBD1 (5 bases). The length of the CDR3 is 16 residues. Germline V gene lookup returns CDR1 LNHDA and CDR2 SQIVND (reference sequence). The V end was cut by 2 bases, the J end by 0 bases, with 8 bases between. For the CDR3, the DNA is TGTGCCAGTAGTATAACAGGAAACTCTGGGGCCAACGTCCTGACTTTC. Residues: CASSITGNSGANVLTF.

In its sample, this clonotype was seen once. The chain is built from TRBV28 and TRBJ2-3; a weak D match, TRBD1 (5 bases). V was cut by 6 bases and J by 2 bases, with 15 bases left in between. This CDR3 spans 15 amino acids. The germline CDR1 and CDR2 sequences are MDHEN and SYDVKM. CDR3: CASRTIRESTDTQYF. CDR3 coding DNA: TGTGCCAGCAGGACCATCAGGGAATCCACAGATACGCAGTATTTT.

This clonotype was detected a few times. CDR3 protein: CSVARSSYEQYF. Here the CDR3 DNA reads TGCAGCGTTGCAAGGAGCTCCTACGAGCAGTACTTC. The rearrangement links TRBV29-1 to TRBJ2-7; no clear D. This CDR3 contains 12 residues. Germline V gene lookup returns CDR1 SQVTM and CDR2 ANQGSEA. Between the trimmed V and J ends, which lost 4 bases and 0 bases, there was a span of 7 bases.

The chain recombines TRBV13 with TRBJ2-7, with 9 bases fitting TRBD1. V was clipped by 0 bases and J by 2 bases; unmatched bases: 26. The germline V gene encodes CDR1 PRHDT and CDR2 FYEKMQ (reference sequence). CDR3 length: 23 residues. The CDR3 loop reads CASSLGHKTYGTGYQRGPYEQYF. DNA of the CDR3: TGTGCCAGCAGCTTAGGTCACAAAACTTACGGGACAGGGTATCAAAGGGGCCCCTACGAGCAGTACTTC.

This chain uses TRBV7-8 with TRBJ2-4, with a possible D match to TRBD1 (6 bases). Trimming removed 2 bases from V and 6 bases from J, with 8 bases in between. CDR1 and CDR2 from the germline V gene are SGHVS and FQNEAQ. The CDR3 sequence is 13 residues long. CDR3 residues: CASSLRGGNIQYF. The CDR3 coding sequence is TGTGCCAGCAGCTTAAGAGGGGGAAACATTCAGTACTTC.

This clonotype was seen a few times. The J gene is TRBJ2-7, the V gene TRBV10-3; D may be TRBD2 (5 bases). CDR3 length: 16 residues. CDR1 and CDR2 from the germline V gene are ENHRY and SYGVKD. Between the trimmed V and J ends, which lost 6 bases and 0 bases, there was a span of 18 bases. CDR3 DNA: TGTGCCATCAGCGATCTTTTGGGAGCCGGCTCCTACGAGCAGTACTTC. Amino acids: CAISDLLGAGSYEQYF.

For the CDR3, the DNA is TGTGCCAGCAGCGTGGGGGACAGCGTCGTCTACGAGCAGTACTTC. It specifies CASSVGDSVVYEQYF. The chain has TRBV9 and TRBJ2-7, with 7 bases matching TRBD1. Germline V gene data show CDR1 as SGDLS and CDR2 as YYNGEE. The CDR3 consists of 15 residues. V shed 2 bases and J 3 bases; nucleotides not matched to a gene: 8.

This clonotype turned up a few times. The chain links TRBV7-9 to TRBJ2-1; a possible D gene is TRBD1 (6 bases). CDR1 is SEHNR and CDR2 is FQNEAQ in the germline V gene (reference sequence). Trimming removed 2 bases at V and 9 bases at J, with 14 bases between. This CDR3 contains 14 residues. CDR3 protein: CASSLPTGSGEQFF. The CDR3 nucleotides read TGTGCCAGCAGCTTACCAACAGGGTCCGGTGAGCAGTTCTTC.

The sample holds a few counts of this clonotype. Here the CDR3 reads CASSYGRSLGEQYF. CDR3 nucleotides: TGTGCCAGCAGTTACGGACGGAGCCTGGGGGAGCAGTACTTC. V and J are TRBV2 and TRBJ2-7; the D is unclear. CDR3 size: 14 residues. V gave up 5 bases and J gave up 7 bases, with 18 bases separating them. Germline loops: CDR1 SNHLY, CDR2 FYNNEI.

The chain employs TRBV5-1 and TRBJ2-5, with 11 bases that match TRBD2. The CDR3 length is 16 residues. The germline V gene has CDR1 SGHRS and CDR2 YFSETQ. The J segment lost 2 bases and the V segment lost 4 bases, leaving 7 bases of the junction unmatched. The CDR3 DNA follows: TGCGCCAGCAGCCACGGGACTAGCGGTTATCAAGAGACCCAGTACTTC. Its translation is CASSHGTSGYQETQYF.

The CDR3 DNA follows: TGCGCCAGCAGCCCGGGACTAGCCACAGATCCTTTGTTCTTC. It encodes CASSPGLATDPLFF. The genes are TRBV4-1 and TRBJ2-1, with 9 bases fitting TRBD2. There are 14 residues in the CDR3. Germline loops: CDR1 MGHRA, CDR2 YSYEKL. J gave up 15 bases and V 4 bases, and 13 bases lay outside the gene matches.

The chain carries TRBV25-1 and TRBJ2-6; no firm D call. Germline V gene sequence: CDR1 MGHDK, CDR2 SYGVNS. Trimming removed 6 bases from V and 2 bases from J, with 5 bases in between. The CDR3 runs 13 residues. CDR3: CASSIPGANVLTF. The CDR3 DNA sequence: TGTGCCAGCAGCATCCCTGGGGCCAACGTCCTGACTTTC.

In this sample, this clonotype turned up a few times. This chain joins TRBV12-3 or TRBV12-4 and TRBJ1-5; perhaps TRBD1 as D (6 bases). V was shortened by 2 bases and J by 2 bases, with 13 bases between the two germline ends. The CDR3 runs 16 residues. The DNA of the CDR3 is TGTGCCAGCAGTTTAACCCGGGACATAGGCAATCAGCCCCAGCATTTT. As protein: CASSLTRDIGNQPQHF.